One T cell receptor (beta chain) is described in this entry. This sample's time point: patch test 3, about 24 weeks after DPC sensitization. Treatment reported: therapeutic diphenylcyclopropenone sensitization with weekly scalp DPC. The data belong to a study of human T cells and chemical hapten exposure. Study summary: Throughout the approximately 25-week study, diphenylcyclopropenone was applied weekly to the patients' scalps. It was small differences in pooled library volume that mainly caused per-sample TCR yields to vary.

The CDR3 length is 16 residues. CDR1 is KGHSH and CDR2 is LQKENI in the germline V gene. The V end was cut by 5 bases, the J end by 6 bases, with 22 bases between. TCRdb fed the RACE reads into MiXCR, producing one record per CDR3 protein. Of 97,000 or so distinct CDR3 sequences in the sample, roughly 27% were seen once. Here the sequenced sample was whole blood, taken in connection with sensitization to the hapten diphenylcyclopropenone (DPC). This receptor was identified in a middle-aged man with alopecia areata. Some clones in this sample may be carry-over from other donors' samples. The gene calls are TRBV18 and TRBJ1-1; possibly TRBD1 for D (6 bases). CDR3 in amino acids: CASSGAGGARVAEAFF. The CDR3 nucleotides read TGTGCCAGCTCAGGAGCTGGGGGCGCGAGGGTGGCTGAAGCTTTCTTT.